The 23 T cell receptor beta chains presented below share a single source sample, sequenced in a study of blood T cells in healthy people across ages. Using a J-beta primer mix together with a sample-barcoded 5' primer, a second PCR was run for roughly 6 to 12 cycles. In TCRdb, the 5' RACE reads were re-called with MiXCR into one record per CDR3 protein. The sample holds 850,000 to 1,300,000 distinct CDR3 sequences, more than 35% seen once. Material: blood. All receptors come from a woman aged 55-69 years in good health.

This chain uses TRBV7-2 with TRBJ1-2; D unclear. Trimming cost V 1 base and J 7 bases, with 7 bases left between them. CDR1 is SGHTA, CDR2 FQGNSA, per germline. This CDR3 has 12 amino acids. Here the CDR3 reads CASSLVVFGYTF. CDR3 nucleotides: TGTGCCAGCAGCTTAGTCGTCTTTGGCTACACCTTC.

The V and J genes are TRBV11-2 and TRBJ2-3; D is tentatively TRBD1 or TRBD2 (6 bases each). The CDR3 is 16 amino acids. The V end was cut by 1 base, the J end by 4 bases, with 15 bases between. The germline V gene encodes CDR1 SGHAT and CDR2 FQNNGV. CDR3 region: CASSLVGIGGADTQYF. As DNA, the CDR3 is TGTGCCAGCAGCTTAGTCGGGATCGGGGGCGCAGATACGCAGTATTTT.

This sequence joins TRBV20-1 and TRBJ1-2; D not resolved. Trimming cost V 2 bases and J 5 bases, with 12 bases left between them. The V gene's germline CDR1 is DFQATT and CDR2 SNEGSKA (reference sequence). The CDR3 has 13 residues. The CDR3 DNA reads TGCAGTGCTAGACGACATGATCGGTATGGCTACACCTTC. It is translated as CSARRHDRYGYTF.

This clonotype was seen at least ten times. V and J are TRBV7-2 and TRBJ1-2; D is uncertain. Germline assignment: CDR1 SGHTA and CDR2 FQGNSA. V was trimmed by 0 bases and J by 2 bases, leaving 1 base between them. The CDR3 loop spans 12 amino acids. CDR3 DNA sequence: TGTGCCAGCAGCTTAGCCAACTATGGCTACACCTTC. Translating it yields CASSLANYGYTF.

This chain uses TRBV7-6 with TRBJ2-5; D unresolved. The ends were cut back, 5 bases at V and 11 bases at J, with 21 bases in the middle. Germline-derived CDR1 and CDR2 are SGHVS and FNYEAQ. CDR3 length equals 14 residues. CDR3 sequence (DNA): TGTGCCAGCAGCATAGGCACACATTACAATGAGCAGTACTTC. Amino acid sequence: CASSIGTHYNEQYF. The whole variable domain, remainder taken from reference TRBV7-6 and TRBJ2-5, is GAGVSQSPRYKVTKRGQDVALRCDPISGHVSLYWYRQALGQGPEFLTYFNYEAQQDKSGLPNDRFSAERPEGSISTLTIQRTEQRDSAMYRCASSIGTHYNEQYFGPGTRLLVL.

A word on this clonotype: One end of the junction is discordant with germline, which a read error may explain. This chain uses TRBV3-1 with TRBJ2-3; 10 nucleotides agree with TRBD1. The CDR3 runs 17 residues. CDR1 and CDR2 from the germline V gene are LGHDT and YNNKEL (reference sequence). CDR3 DNA: TGTGCCTGCAGCCACAGCCACGGGACAGGGGCTGGAGATACGCAGTATTTT. Translation gives CACSHSHGTGAGDTQYF.

This clonotype came up a few times. The chain links TRBV20-1 to TRBJ1-5; the match to TRBD1 covers 7 bases. V was clipped by 5 bases and J by 0 bases; unmatched bases: 4. Germline V gene sequence: CDR1 DFQATT, CDR2 SNEGSKA (reference sequence). This CDR3 has 14 residues. CDR3 sequence (DNA): TGCAGTGCTCAGACAGGGAATAGCAATCAGCCCCAGCATTTT. Its protein is CSAQTGNSNQPQHF.

This clonotype was recorded only once. The CDR3 reads CSVGGVSYGYTF. DNA for the CDR3: TGCAGCGTCGGGGGGGTTTCCTATGGCTACACCTTC. The chain couples TRBV29-1 to TRBJ1-2; D is perhaps TRBD1 (5 bases). V lost 6 bases and J 4 bases, leaving 12 bases between the germline ends. Germline values: CDR1 SQVTM, CDR2 ANQGSEA. The CDR3 runs to 12 residues.

This clonotype was counted only a few times. The chain recombines TRBV9 with TRBJ2-7; D possibly corresponds to TRBD2 (6 bases). Germline V CDR1 and CDR2: SGDLS, YYNGEE. CDR3 length: 15 residues. The germline V and J ends were trimmed by 0 bases and 3 bases, with 13 bases remaining between them. CDR3 residues: CASSVEGGANYEQYF. The CDR3 bases are TGTGCCAGCAGCGTAGAAGGAGGGGCAAACTACGAGCAGTACTTC.

This clonotype has more than one count but fewer than ten. The gene calls are TRBV7-9 and TRBJ2-1; 7 bases map to TRBD1. Germline assignment: CDR1 SEHNR and CDR2 FQNEAQ (reference sequence). The CDR3 loop spans 15 amino acids. V lost 2 bases, J lost 4 bases, and 5 bases stayed unmatched. CDR3 nucleotide sequence: TGTGCCAGCAGCTTAACGGCAGGGGGATACAATGAGCAGTTCTTC. Its protein product is CASSLTAGGYNEQFF.

The J gene is TRBJ2-7, the V gene TRBV27; 7 bases line up with TRBD1. V shed 7 bases and J 3 bases; nucleotides not matched to a gene: 12. CDR1 and CDR2 (germline): MNHEY, SMNVEV (reference sequence). There are 15 residues in the CDR3. The CDR3: CASTSTGARYYEQYF. CDR3 nucleotide sequence: TGTGCCAGCACCTCTACAGGGGCCCGCTACTACGAGCAGTACTTC.

The chain has TRBV20-1 and TRBJ2-3; possible D gene TRBD2, 6 bases. Germline-derived CDR1 and CDR2 are DFQATT and SNEGSKA (reference sequence). Trimming stripped 0 bases from V and 6 bases from J, with 13 bases between. CDR3 length equals 14 residues. The CDR3 here is CSAREAERADTQYF. The DNA of the CDR3 is TGCAGTGCTAGAGAAGCAGAGCGGGCGGATACGCAGTATTTT.

This sequence joins TRBV21-1 and TRBJ2-1; TRBD2, the table's D call, was not compared with the DNA. The end of the DNA is better explained by TRBJ2-7, so the J call may be wrong. TRBV21-1 is a pseudogene locus. This CDR3 is 16 amino acids long. The CDR3: CASSNQRAALYNEQYF. CDR3 nucleotide sequence: TGTGCCAGCAGCAACCAAAGAGCGGCCCTCTACAATGAGCAGTACTTC.

As regards this clonotype: At one of its ends the junction is not consistent with the germline gene, which may arise from a read error. The chain carries TRBV7-3 and TRBJ2-2, with unresolved D. This CDR3 is 13 amino acids long. The germline gives CDR1 SGHTA, CDR2 FQGTGA. CDR3 protein: CASSLRAGGELFF. The CDR3 region has the DNA TGTGCTAGCAGCTTAAGGGCTGGCGGGGAGCTGTTTTTT.

This clonotype was detected a few times. The chain combines TRBV27 with TRBJ1-1; D gene ambiguous. This CDR3 spans 15 amino acids. The V and J ends lost 4 bases and 1 base respectively, with 13 bases between them. Germline lookup yields CDR1 MNHEY and CDR2 SMNVEV (reference sequence). In nucleotides, the CDR3 is TGTGCCAGCAGTTACCTAGGACGGACGAACACTGAAGCTTTCTTT. This codes for CASSYLGRTNTEAFF.

The chain is built from TRBV7-2 and TRBJ2-7, with 7 nucleotides matching TRBD2. This CDR3 has 15 amino acids. Per germline, CDR1 SGHTA and CDR2 FQGNSA. The J segment lost 0 bases and the V segment lost 4 bases, leaving 6 bases of the junction unmatched. The CDR3 protein is CASSSQSGASYEQYF. The CDR3 DNA follows: TGTGCCAGCAGCTCACAGAGCGGGGCCTCCTACGAGCAGTACTTC. The variable domain in full, completed from reference TRBV7-2 and TRBJ2-7, reads GAGVSQSPSNKVTEKGKDVELRCDPISGHTALYWYRQSLGQGLEFLIYFQGNSAPDKSGLPSDRFSAERTGGSVSTLTIQRTQQEDSAVYLCASSSQSGASYEQYFGPGTRLTVT.

The gene calls are TRBV25-1 and TRBJ2-5; D is tentatively TRBD1 or TRBD2 (7 bases each). This CDR3 region has 15 residues. Germline V gene data show CDR1 as MGHDK and CDR2 as SYGVNS. V dropped 5 bases and J dropped 5 bases, with 18 bases sitting between them. The CDR3 here is CASSPTGTAGETQYF. As DNA, the CDR3 is TGTGCCAGCAGTCCTACCGGGACAGCGGGGGAGACCCAGTACTTC.

This clonotype appeared a few times. This sequence joins TRBV29-1 and TRBJ1-2; TRBD1 matches 11 bases. The CDR3 runs to 14 residues. Germline V lookup: CDR1 SQVTM, CDR2 ANQGSEA. V shed 6 bases, J shed 2 bases, and the junction held 5 bases outside the gene matches. The CDR3 region is CSVDRTGGNYGYTF. CDR3 nucleotide sequence: TGCAGCGTCGATAGGACAGGGGGCAACTATGGCTACACCTTC. Drawing the rest from reference TRBV29-1 and TRBJ1-2, the complete variable domain is SAVISQKPSRDICQRGTSLTIQCQVDSQVTMMFWYRQQPGQSLTLIATANQGSEATYESGFVIDKFPISRPNLTFSTLTVSNMSPEDSSIYLCSVDRTGGNYGYTFGSGTRLTVV.

In its sample, this clonotype was seen a few times. Here the CDR3 reads CASRAGGNEQYF. CDR3 sequence (DNA): TGTGCCAGTCGGGCAGGGGGCAATGAGCAGTACTTC. V and J are TRBV19 and TRBJ2-5, with 8 bases lining up with TRBD1. The CDR3 has 12 amino acids. Germline loops: CDR1 LNHDA, CDR2 SQIVND (reference sequence). The junction had 10 bases not matched to a gene; V was cut back by 8 bases and J by 11 bases.

This chain links TRBV6-5 with TRBJ2-5; TRBD2 aligns across 7 bases. The V gene end was trimmed by 0 bases and the J gene end by 0 bases; junction bases not matched to a gene: 10. CDR1 and CDR2 from the germline V gene are MNHEY and SVGAGI. The CDR3 sequence is 18 residues long. This chain's CDR3 is CASSYSRESRVYQETQYF. In DNA, the CDR3 is TGTGCCAGCAGTTACTCGCGGGAGTCAAGAGTGTACCAAGAGACCCAGTACTTC.

V is TRBV20-1 and J is TRBJ1-4; unclear D gene. Germline values: CDR1 DFQATT, CDR2 SNEGSKA (reference sequence). There are 13 residues in the CDR3. V lost 5 bases, J lost 0 bases, and 7 bases lay in between. CDR3 in DNA: TGCAGTGCTGAAGAGCCAACTAATGAAAAACTGTTTTTT. This codes for CSAEEPTNEKLFF.

J is TRBJ2-1 and V is TRBV29-1, with D perhaps matching TRBD1 (5 bases). CDR1 and CDR2 from the germline V gene are SQVTM and ANQGSEA. V was cut by 2 bases and J by 9 bases, with 11 bases left in between. There are 12 residues in the CDR3. The CDR3 sequence is CSVERTDSEQFF. The DNA of the CDR3 is TGCAGCGTTGAACGTACCGACAGTGAGCAGTTCTTC.

This clonotype appeared a few times. The chain employs TRBV29-1 and TRBJ1-4; possibly TRBD1 for D (6 bases). V shed 5 bases and J shed 4 bases, with 14 bases lying between them. The CDR3 length is 14 residues. The germline V gene encodes CDR1 SQVTM and CDR2 ANQGSEA. The CDR3 bases are TGCAGCGTTCTCTCACAGGGTGGTAATGAAAAACTGTTTTTT. It specifies CSVLSQGGNEKLFF.